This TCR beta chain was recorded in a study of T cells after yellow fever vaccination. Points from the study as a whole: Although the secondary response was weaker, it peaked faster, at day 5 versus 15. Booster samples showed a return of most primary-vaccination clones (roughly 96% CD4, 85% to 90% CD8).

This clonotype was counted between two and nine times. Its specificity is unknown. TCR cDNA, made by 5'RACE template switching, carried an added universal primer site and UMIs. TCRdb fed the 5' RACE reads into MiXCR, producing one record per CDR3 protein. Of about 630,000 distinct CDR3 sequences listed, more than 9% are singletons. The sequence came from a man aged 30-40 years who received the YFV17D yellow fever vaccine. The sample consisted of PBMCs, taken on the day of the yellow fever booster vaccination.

Written as DNA, the CDR3 is TGTGCCATCAGTGGGTACAGGGCAGATACGCAGTATTTT. Translated: CAISGYRADTQYF. The rearrangement joins TRBV10-3 to TRBJ2-3; D is possibly TRBD1 (6 bases). Looked up from germline, CDR1 is ENHRY and CDR2 is SYGVKD. The CDR3 is 13 amino acids. Trimming left V 4 bases short and J 4 bases short, with 9 bases between.